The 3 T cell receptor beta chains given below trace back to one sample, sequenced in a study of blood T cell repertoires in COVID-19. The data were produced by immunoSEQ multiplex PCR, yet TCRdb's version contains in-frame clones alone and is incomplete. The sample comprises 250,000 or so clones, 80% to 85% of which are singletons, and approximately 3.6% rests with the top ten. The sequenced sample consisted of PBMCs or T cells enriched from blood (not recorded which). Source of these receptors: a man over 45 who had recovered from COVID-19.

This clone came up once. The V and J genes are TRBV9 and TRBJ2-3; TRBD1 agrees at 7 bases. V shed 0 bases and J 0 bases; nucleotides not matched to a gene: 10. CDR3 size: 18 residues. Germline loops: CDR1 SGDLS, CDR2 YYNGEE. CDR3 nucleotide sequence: TGTGCCAGCAGCGTAGCCCCCGGGACAGTCGCTAGCACAGATACGCAGTATTTT. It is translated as CASSVAPGTVASTDTQYF.

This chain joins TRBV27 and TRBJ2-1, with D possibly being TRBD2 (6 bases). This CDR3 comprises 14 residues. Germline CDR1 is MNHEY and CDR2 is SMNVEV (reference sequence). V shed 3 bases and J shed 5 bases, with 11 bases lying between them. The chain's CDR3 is CASSFGGNHNEQFF. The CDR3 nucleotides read TGTGCCAGCAGTTTTGGAGGGAACCACAATGAGCAGTTCTTC.

The CDR3 DNA sequence: TGCGCCAGCAGCCAAGATTCACTAGAATTGGGTGCAGATACGCAGTATTTT. Its translation: CASSQDSLELGADTQYF. The rearrangement joins TRBV4-1 to TRBJ2-3; possibly TRBD2 for D (5 bases). The CDR3 runs to 17 residues. Germline lookup yields CDR1 MGHRA and CDR2 YSYEKL. The V end lost 0 bases, the J end lost 4 bases, and 17 bases lay between the germline ends.